The 19 T cell receptor beta chains below all came from one sample that was sequenced in a study of technical replicates of blood from four donors. The assay was immunoSEQ multiplex PCR, and TCRdb's table has in-frame clones only and misses some. The data contain under 80,000 clones, 80% to 95% of them singletons. Sequencing was performed on T cells isolated from PBMCs. These receptors originate from a human donor in good health. Some clones in this sample may be carry-over from other donors' samples.

The chain carries TRBV20-1 and TRBJ2-7; D is uncertain. Trimming pared 3 bases from V and 3 bases from J, leaving 6 bases between. Looked up from germline, CDR1 is DFQATT and CDR2 is SNEGSKA (reference sequence). This CDR3 is 11 amino acids long. CDR3 in DNA: TGCAGTGCTAGGGCAGACTACGAGCAGTACTTC. As protein: CSARADYEQYF.

The chain combines TRBV11-1 with TRBJ1-5, with D possibly TRBD1 on 5 matching bases. Germline V lookup: CDR1 SGHAT, CDR2 FQDESV (reference sequence). The CDR3 is 14 residues long. V was pared by 3 bases and J by 5 bases, with 11 bases between. The DNA for the CDR3 is TGTGCCAGCAGCTTTTCAGGGTCGGATCAGCCCCAGCATTTT. It translates to CASSFSGSDQPQHF.

This chain uses TRBV30 with TRBJ2-7; D possibly corresponds to TRBD1 (6 bases). V lost 7 bases and J lost 0, with 10 bases in between. Germline V gene data show CDR1 as GTSNPN and CDR2 as SVGIG (reference sequence). The CDR3 runs 12 residues. For the CDR3, the DNA is TGTGCCTTACAGGGCAGCTCCTACGAGCAGTACTTC. Translating gives CALQGSSYEQYF.

The V and J genes are TRBV11-2 and TRBJ2-3, with a tentative D call TRBD2 (6 bases). Germline values: CDR1 SGHAT, CDR2 FQNNGV. CDR3 length: 12 residues. The V end was cut by 0 bases, the J end by 8 bases, with 6 bases between. CDR3 sequence: CASSLEAGTQYF. The CDR3 nucleotides are TGTGCCAGCAGCTTAGAAGCGGGTACGCAGTATTTT.

The V call is TRBV4-3, the J call TRBJ1-4; D gene unclear. Germline V gene data show CDR1 as LGHNA and CDR2 as YSLEER. The CDR3 has 15 residues. Between the trimmed V and J ends, which lost 0 bases and 8 bases, there was a span of 13 bases. CDR3: CASSQDNPGYEKLFF. CDR3 sequence (DNA): TGCGCCAGCAGCCAAGATAATCCGGGTTACGAAAAACTGTTTTTT.

This chain joins TRBV11-3 and TRBJ2-3; 8 bases are a match to TRBD1. The CDR3 is made up of 15 amino acids. V lost 5 bases and J lost 5; bases outside the gene matches: 9. Germline V gives CDR1 SGHNT, CDR2 YENEEA. The CDR3 region has the DNA TGTGCCAGCAGCACCCAGGGGGCTAGTTTAGATACGCAGTATTTT. It specifies CASSTQGASLDTQYF.

CDR3 nucleotide sequence: TGTGCCAGCAGCTTGGCCTGGACTAGCGGGAGGGCCCTCGGGGGTGAGCAGTTCTTC. Translating it yields CASSLAWTSGRALGGEQFF. The chain employs TRBV5-4 and TRBJ2-1; TRBD2 aligns across 15 bases. V lost 0 bases and J lost 9; bases outside the gene matches: 13. Germline V gives CDR1 SGHNT, CDR2 YYREEE (reference sequence). The CDR3 extends over 19 amino acids.

This sequence joins TRBV2 and TRBJ1-5; 10 bases align to TRBD1. This CDR3 is 15 amino acids long. Germline V gives CDR1 SNHLY, CDR2 FYNNEI. V was pared by 5 bases and J by 6 bases, with 7 bases of the junction left unmatched. CDR3 amino acids: CASSWTGGDTQPQHF. The CDR3 DNA is TGTGCCAGCAGTTGGACAGGGGGAGATACTCAGCCCCAGCATTTT.

The chain combines TRBV28 with TRBJ2-7, with a possible D match to TRBD1 (5 bases). V was cut by 3 bases and J by 5 bases, with 14 bases left in between. The CDR3 has 14 residues. CDR1 is MDHEN and CDR2 is SYDVKM in the germline V gene. CDR3 protein: CASSFTQGWDEQYF. The CDR3 nucleotides are TGTGCCAGCAGTTTTACTCAGGGATGGGACGAGCAGTACTTC.

The V call is TRBV19, the J call TRBJ2-7; TRBD1 agrees at 8 bases. The CDR3 length is 16 residues. Germline V CDR1 and CDR2: LNHDA, SQIVND (reference sequence). V shed 5 bases, J shed 3 bases, and the junction held 12 bases outside the gene matches. This CDR3 is CASSPHGQGLSYEQYF. In DNA form, the CDR3 reads TGTGCCAGTAGTCCCCATGGACAGGGTTTGAGCTACGAGCAGTACTTC.

This clone was counted between two and nine times. This chain uses TRBV10-3 with TRBJ1-1, with a weak D call TRBD1 (6 bases). The germline gives CDR1 ENHRY, CDR2 SYGVKD. The CDR3 spans 14 residues. V was cut by 4 bases and J by 4 bases, with 13 bases left in between. This CDR3 is CAISGTGSVTEAFF. In nucleotides, the CDR3 is TGTGCCATCAGTGGCACAGGGAGCGTCACTGAAGCTTTCTTT.

The CDR3 coding sequence is TGTGCCTGGAGTGTGAGGGCCCGTGAGCAGTTCTTC. Amino acid sequence: CAWSVRAREQFF. This chain connects TRBV30 to TRBJ2-1; the D gene is possibly TRBD2 (5 bases). Germline V gives CDR1 GTSNPN, CDR2 SVGIG (reference sequence). The length of the CDR3 is 12 residues. V was shortened by 0 bases and J by 9 bases, with 9 bases between the two germline ends.

The chain has TRBV5-1 and TRBJ2-5; weak D call: TRBD1 (5 bases). Germline V gives CDR1 SGHRS, CDR2 YFSETQ. The CDR3 loop spans 14 amino acids. V lost 0 bases, J lost 2 bases, and 8 bases lay in between. The CDR3 DNA reads TGCGCCAGCAGCTTGGGTAGGGGTCAAGAGACCCAGTACTTC. Its protein product is CASSLGRGQETQYF.

V and J are TRBV7-3 and TRBJ1-1; 7 nucleotides align to TRBD1. V lost 2 bases, J lost 8 bases, and 5 bases stayed unmatched. Germline values: CDR1 SGHTA, CDR2 FQGTGA. CDR3 length equals 13 residues. The CDR3 protein is CASSLYRGSEAFF. Written as DNA, the CDR3 is TGTGCCAGCAGCTTATACAGGGGCTCCGAAGCTTTCTTT.

The chain has TRBV27 and TRBJ2-7; 9 bases are a match to TRBD1. V shed 3 bases and J 7 bases; nucleotides not matched to a gene: 13. The V gene's germline CDR1 is MNHEY and CDR2 SMNVEV (reference sequence). The CDR3 sequence is 16 residues long. CDR3 nucleotide sequence: TGTGCCAGCAGTTTCTCTCCGGGACAGGGAGAAAAGGAGCAGTACTTC. This encodes CASSFSPGQGEKEQYF.

The chain carries TRBV4-1 and TRBJ1-5; D gene uncertain. Trimming removed 0 bases at V and 1 base at J, with 10 bases between. The CDR3 runs 16 residues. Germline assignment: CDR1 MGHRA and CDR2 YSYEKL. The CDR3 bases are TGCGCCAGCAGCCAAGAGCGCCACGGGAGCAATCAGCCCCAGCATTTT. The encoded protein is CASSQERHGSNQPQHF.

This clone showed up just once. The chain couples TRBV7-2 to TRBJ2-7, with 14 bases fitting TRBD2. Trimming removed 5 bases from V and 5 bases from J; junction bases left unmatched: 8. The germline V gene encodes CDR1 SGHTA and CDR2 FQGNSA. The CDR3 spans 16 residues. The CDR3 nucleotides are TGTGCCAGCAGCCGATCCCGACTAGCGGGAGGGGACGAGCAGTACTTC. This encodes CASSRSRLAGGDEQYF.

The chain couples TRBV27 to TRBJ1-3; D is undetermined. Germline CDR1 and CDR2: MNHEY and SMNVEV (reference sequence). The CDR3 is made up of 13 amino acids. The germline V and J ends were trimmed by 8 bases and 5 bases, with 13 bases remaining between them. DNA for the CDR3: TGTGCCAGCGGCCCAACACCGAGAAACACCATATATTTT. This gives the protein CASGPTPRNTIYF.

The genes are TRBV11-2 and TRBJ2-3; D gene ambiguous. Per germline, CDR1 SGHAT and CDR2 FQNNGV. The CDR3 is made up of 14 amino acids. The V gene lost 0 bases and the J gene lost 1 base, with 5 bases spanning the gap. The CDR3 loop is CASSLDRGTDTQYF. Here the CDR3 DNA reads TGTGCCAGCAGCTTAGATCGGGGCACAGATACGCAGTATTTT.